The clone carrying this T cell receptor beta chain has a count of ten or more. The antigen is not known. The lymph nodes were axillary draining lymph nodes from breast cancer patients. Germline CDR1 and CDR2: SGDLS and YYNGEE. With V trimmed by 2 bases and J by 6 bases, 8 bases remained unmatched. The CDR3 is made up of 15 amino acids. The data belong to a study of breast tumors, draining lymph nodes, adjacent tissues. The study, taken as a whole, reports: Tumors had less TCR diversity than lymph nodes, more than nontumor tissue. Tumor T cell lymph node origin was a supported hypothesis, not proven. Data fit most tumor T cells coming from lymph node, expanding in tumor.

TCRdb re-called the multiplex PCR reads with MiXCR, one entry per CDR3 protein. The data contain about 230,000 distinct CDR3 sequences, 32% of them seen just once; the ten biggest clones take up approximately 1.5%. This rearrangement joins TRBV9 to TRBJ2-7, with 10 positions matching TRBD2. The sequence came from a female donor with breast cancer. Some clones in this sample may be carry-over from other donors' samples. Sequenced input: axillary lymph node tissue. Here the CDR3 DNA reads TGTGCCAGCAGCGTGGGCTCAGCGGGAGGGGTCGAGCAGTACTTC. The encoded protein is CASSVGSAGGVEQYF.